This is a list of T cell receptor beta chains from one sample in a study of T-cell reconstitution after alpha-beta-depleted transplantation in children. TCRdb reprocessed the PCR reads via MiXCR and lists one record per CDR3 protein. This sample has 500,000 to 650,000 distinct CDR3 sequences, with 13% found just once. Here the sequenced sample was PBMCs, mostly from graft donor cells, taken 360 days after TCRalphabeta/CD19-depleted stem cell transplant. Receptors originate from a male patient between 5 and 17 years old who had a stem cell transplant for acute myeloid leukemia, so the T cells may come from the graft donor. CDR3s include the opening cysteine and the closing phenylalanine or tryptophan. D genes are given only for firm matches. Size is stated for part of the rows, as once, few or many counts, or as a class when the clone is expanded.

TGCGCCAGCAGCTTGGGACTAGGGAGGAGGGAGCAGTACTTC,CASSLGLGRREQYF,.,TRBJ2-7,.,TRBV5-1
TGTGCCAGCAGTTCCCACACCTCTAGCGGGAGTCTTAATGAGCAGTTCTTC,CASSSHTSSGSLNEQFF,many,TRBJ2-1,TRBD2,TRBV28
TGTGCCAGCAGAACGACGGGAGCGGAAACCGGGGAGCTGTTTTTT,CASRTTGAETGELFF,many,TRBJ2-2,.,TRBV6-1
TGTGCCAGCAGCTACCTCGGGACAGGGAACACCGGGGAGCTGTTTTTT,CASSYLGTGNTGELFF,.,TRBJ2-2,TRBD1,TRBV11-3
TGTGCCAGCAGCCCCCCCCGGGAAGCGGGAACTGAAGCTTTCTTT,CASSPPREAGTEAFF,few,TRBJ1-1,.,TRBV3-1
TGTGCCAGCAGTTTACCGATCGGCGATAAAGAGACCCAGTACTTC,CASSLPIGDKETQYF,many,TRBJ2-5,.,TRBV12-3/TRBV12-4
TGTGCCAGCAGCCAAGTGGGCGCACTGAGCACAGATACGCAGTATTTT,CASSQVGALSTDTQYF,.,TRBJ2-3,.,TRBV3-1
TGTGCCAGCAAACAGACATTCTACGAGCAGTACTTC,CASKQTFYEQYF,.,TRBJ2-7,.,TRBV2
TGTGCCAGCAGTTTGGGGCCATATAGGGTCGAAAACATTCAGTACTTC,CASSLGPYRVENIQYF,many,TRBJ2-4,.,TRBV28
TGTGCCAGCAGCTTAGTGGTTATCAGGGTAGGCGACGAGCAGTACTTC,CASSLVVIRVGDEQYF,.,TRBJ2-7,.,TRBV11-2
TGCGCCAGCAGCCAAGATCGGCTTGGGGGACTCACCTACGAGCAGTACTTC,CASSQDRLGGLTYEQYF,few,TRBJ2-7,.,TRBV4-3
TGTGCCAGCAGTTTAGAGCGGGAGAGGTCGGATACGCAGTATTTT,CASSLERERSDTQYF,.,TRBJ2-3,TRBD2,TRBV12-3/TRBV12-4
TGCAGCGTTGGGGCAGGGGGCGTAGGACTAGCTCAGTTCTTC,CSVGAGGVGLAQFF,.,TRBJ2-1,.,TRBV29-1
TGCGCCAGCAGCCAGCTAGCGGCGAGAGGAAAGTTAAGCACAGATACGCAGTATTTT,CASSQLAARGKLSTDTQYF,many,TRBJ2-3,TRBD2,TRBV4-3
TGCGCCAGCAGCCAAGGTCAGCGGACAGTGGGCTACGAGCAGTACTTC,CASSQGQRTVGYEQYF,few,TRBJ2-7,.,TRBV4-3
TGTGCCAGCAGCCAAGATCGGCGGGAGGATTCCACAGATACGCAGTATTTT,CASSQDRREDSTDTQYF,once,TRBJ2-3,TRBD2,TRBV4-2
TGTGCCAGCAGCTTATTAACTAGCGGGCTGCCGCGCTCCTACGAGCAGTACTTC,CASSLLTSGLPRSYEQYF,few,TRBJ2-7,TRBD2,TRBV7-6
TGTGCCAGCAGCTTTAATATACTAACCCCGCAAGAGACCCAGTACTTC,CASSFNILTPQETQYF,few,TRBJ2-5,.,TRBV5-6
TGCAGTGCTATGACTTCTAGCGGTTGGACCGGGGAGCTGTTTTTT,CSAMTSSGWTGELFF,few,TRBJ2-2,TRBD2,TRBV20-1
TGTGCCAGCAGCGCAGCGGGAGTTAGTAATGAGCAGTTCTTC,CASSAAGVSNEQFF,few,TRBJ2-1,TRBD2,TRBV7-9
TGTGCCAGCAGCTTAGATGGACTAGCGATTTACAATGAGCAGTTCTTC,CASSLDGLAIYNEQFF,.,TRBJ2-1,TRBD2,TRBV7-9
TGTGCCAGCACCTACAGTCTCTCCAATGAGCAGTTCTTC,CASTYSLSNEQFF,.,TRBJ2-1,.,TRBV6-6
TGTGCCAGCAGTTACTCGGGGGATAGCTCCTATAATTCACCCCTCCACTTT,CASSYSGDSSYNSPLHF,.,TRBJ1-6,.,TRBV6-5
TGTGCCAGCAGGGGCGCGACCCAAACACCCATCTACAATGAGCAGTTCTTC,CASRGATQTPIYNEQFF,many,TRBJ2-1,.,TRBV7-8
TGCAGCCTACTGCTAGCGGCCGGAGAGACCCAGTACTTC,CSLLLAAGETQYF,.,TRBJ2-5,TRBD2,TRBV20-1
TGTGCCAGCAGCGTCGGGACAGGGGGCTTCTATGGCTACACCTTC,CASSVGTGGFYGYTF,.,TRBJ1-2,TRBD1,TRBV7-9
TGTGCCTGGAGTGGACTAGCGGGAGGCGCCCCCTACAATGAGCAGTTCTTC,CAWSGLAGGAPYNEQFF,.,TRBJ2-1,TRBD2,TRBV30
TGTGCCAGCAGCTTACCAGGGTTGGCGAGGTTCTTCACCTTC,CASSLPGLARFFTF,many,TRBJ1-2,.,TRBV7-8